This is a list of T cell receptor beta chains from one sample in a study of cytomegalovirus exposure and HLA in healthy donors. Assay: immunoSEQ multiplex PCR; the TCRdb copy retains only in-frame clones and omits some. Here the sample spans roughly 150,000 clones, over 70% being singletons. The material sequenced was PBMCs. Every receptor here comes from a man aged 25 to 40 in good health and CMV-seronegative. Both conserved end residues are part of each CDR3. A D gene is named only where the DNA matches it firmly. Only some rows state a clone size, as once, few, many or a class for expanded clones.

clone_size d_call j_call v_call cdr3_aa cdr3_nt
. . TRBJ1-2 TRBV27 CASSFSGGRDYGYTF TGTGCCAGCAGTTTCTCTGGGGGGAGGGACTATGGCTACACCTTC
. . TRBJ1-5 TRBV5-5 CASSLTAHQPQHF TGTGCCAGCAGCTTAACAGCACATCAGCCCCAGCATTTT
once TRBD1 TRBJ1-1 TRBV18 CASSPGQDTEAFF TGTGCCAGCTCACCCGGACAGGACACTGAAGCTTTCTTT
few . TRBJ1-1 TRBV6-5 CASSYSRLNTEAFF TGTGCCAGCAGTTACTCGCGTCTGAACACTGAAGCTTTCTTT
. TRBD2 TRBJ2-3 TRBV27 CATQTSGTTDTQYF TGTGCCACCCAGACTAGCGGGACAACAGATACGCAGTATTTT
. . TRBJ1-2 TRBV27 CASRATRLPDFYGYTF TGTGCCAGCAGGGCCACCAGACTCCCAGACTTCTATGGCTACACCTTC
. TRBD1 TRBJ1-4 TRBV9 CASRATGGEEEKLFF TGTGCCAGCAGGGCGACAGGGGGCGAAGAAGAAAAACTGTTTTTT
. . TRBJ2-3 TRBV9 CASREADTQYF TGTGCCAGCAGGGAGGCAGATACGCAGTATTTT
. TRBD1 TRBJ1-2 TRBV28 CASSLWTGIGYTF TGTGCCAGCAGTTTATGGACAGGGATTGGCTACACCTTC
. . TRBJ2-3 TRBV28 CASSRGTATDTQYF TGTGCCAGCAGTCGCGGGACAGCTACAGATACGCAGTATTTT
few . TRBJ2-5 TRBV28 CASSRSGEETQYF TGTGCCAGCAGTCGTTCAGGGGAAGAGACCCAGTACTTC
few . TRBJ2-7 TRBV5-1 CASSSTSSYEQYF TGCGCCAGCAGCTCCACTAGCAGCTACGAGCAGTACTTC
. TRBD2 TRBJ2-1 TRBV11-3 CASSLSAGELHEQFF TGTGCCAGCAGCCTCTCGGCGGGAGAATTGCATGAGCAGTTCTTC
. TRBD1 TRBJ2-1 TRBV2 CASSGQGNEQFF TGTGCCAGCAGTGGACAGGGAAATGAGCAGTTCTTC
. . TRBJ1-3 TRBV5-6 CASSLPGQGNTIYF TGTGCCAGCAGCCTACCGGGACAAGGAAACACCATATATTTT
. TRBD1 TRBJ2-2 TRBV5-5 CASSLARTGWNTGELFF TGTGCCAGCAGCTTGGCCCGGACAGGGTGGAACACCGGGGAGCTGTTTTTT
. . TRBJ1-2 TRBV9 CASSADSNYGYTF TGTGCCAGCAGCGCGGACAGTAACTATGGCTACACCTTC
. TRBD2 TRBJ2-1 TRBV5-1 CASSLLAGPEYEQFF TGCGCCAGCAGCTTGCTAGCGGGACCGGAGTATGAGCAGTTCTTC
. TRBD1 TRBJ2-7 TRBV27 CASSSDDRGLYEQYF TGTGCCAGCAGTTCCGACGACAGGGGGCTGTACGAGCAGTACTTC
. . TRBJ2-1 TRBV11-2 CASSAGLNDNEQFF TGTGCCAGCAGCGCGGGACTGAACGACAATGAGCAGTTCTTC
. . TRBJ2-3 TRBV5-4 CASNPGLLTDTQYF TGTGCCAGCAACCCGGGACTCCTCACAGATACGCAGTATTTT
. TRBD1 TRBJ2-5 TRBV6-1 CASSYQGAGETQYF TGTGCCAGCAGTTATCAGGGGGCAGGAGAGACCCAGTACTTC
. TRBD2 TRBJ2-2 TRBV2 CASERLAGVGGELFF TGTGCCAGCGAACGACTAGCGGGAGTGGGCGGGGAGCTGTTTTTT
. TRBD2 TRBJ2-4 TRBV20-1 CSAFSGYIQYF TGCAGTGCTTTTAGCGGGTACATTCAGTACTTC
. TRBD2 TRBJ2-5 TRBV5-4 CASSPRGLAGGVRTQYF TGTGCCAGCAGCCCGAGGGGGCTAGCGGGAGGGGTAAGGACCCAGTACTTC
. TRBD1 TRBJ2-2 TRBV13 CASSLAGTARVTGELFF TGTGCCAGCAGCTTAGCGGGGACAGCGAGGGTCACCGGGGAGCTGTTTTTT
. . TRBJ2-1 TRBV28 CASSVGRRRNRSYNEQFF TGTGCCAGCAGTGTGGGTAGGCGGAGAAACCGCTCCTACAATGAGCAGTTCTTC
. TRBD2 TRBJ2-3 TRBV29-1 CSYSGSRYTQYF TGCAGCTATAGCGGGAGTAGATATACGCAGTATTTT
. . TRBJ1-2 TRBV6-1 CASSEVWGLGGYTF TGTGCCAGCAGTGAAGTCTGGGGGCTGGGTGGCTACACCTTC
few . TRBJ1-5 TRBV4-3 CASSQDLNQPQHF TGCGCCAGCAGCCAAGATCTTAATCAGCCCCAGCATTTT
. . TRBJ2-7 TRBV7-2 CASSNNRAAYEQYF TGTGCCAGCAGCAACAACAGGGCCGCCTACGAGCAGTACTTC
once . TRBJ1-5 TRBV30 CAWSYRGNQPQHF TGTGCCTGGAGTTATAGGGGGAATCAGCCCCAGCATTTT
. . TRBJ2-3 TRBV2 CASPRADTQYF TGTGCCAGCCCCCGGGCAGATACGCAGTATTTT
. . TRBJ2-3 TRBV21-1 CASSRTSGRQGTQYF TGTGCCAGCAGTCGGACTAGCGGGAGGCAAGGTACGCAGTATTTT
. TRBD2 TRBJ2-5 TRBV28 CASTTSGQETQYF TGTGCCAGCACCACTAGCGGCCAAGAGACCCAGTACTTC
. . TRBJ1-3 TRBV4-3 CASSQDGGGNTIYF TGCGCCAGCAGCCAAGATGGAGGGGGAAACACCATATATTTT
. . TRBJ2-5 TRBV19 CASSIGGTQETQYF TGTGCCAGTAGTATCGGCGGGACCCAAGAGACCCAGTACTTC
. TRBD2 TRBJ2-7 TRBV29-1 CSVGTSGASYEQYF TGCAGCGTTGGCACTAGCGGGGCCTCCTACGAGCAGTACTTC
once . TRBJ2-5 TRBV5-4 CASGPIRGGQETQYF TGTGCCAGCGGACCTATTAGGGGCGGCCAAGAGACCCAGTACTTC
. . TRBJ2-1 TRBV27 CASSPPGGNEQFF TGTGCCAGCAGCCCCCCCGGGGGCAATGAGCAGTTCTTC
. TRBD1 TRBJ1-2 TRBV6-4 CASSDSRAGGNYGYTF TGTGCCAGCAGTGACTCAAGGGCAGGGGGCAACTATGGCTACACCTTC
. . TRBJ2-5 TRBV28 CASSLPVQGETQYF TGTGCCAGCAGTTTACCCGTCCAGGGGGAGACCCAGTACTTC
. TRBD1 TRBJ1-4 TRBV9 CASSGGQGGRMDEKLFF TGTGCCAGCAGCGGAGGACAGGGTGGGAGAATGGATGAAAAACTGTTTTTT
. . TRBJ1-1 TRBV10-2 CASSVEGFRNTEAFF TGCGCCAGCAGTGTGGAGGGGTTTCGGAACACTGAAGCTTTCTTT
. . TRBJ2-2 TRBV6-5 CASSYSYSGELFF TGTGCCAGCAGTTACTCCTACTCCGGGGAGCTGTTTTTT
. . TRBJ2-7 TRBV28 CASRKSSYEQYF TGTGCCAGCAGGAAGAGCTCCTACGAGCAGTACTTC
. . TRBJ2-7 TRBV20-1 CSARQGYEQYF TGCAGTGCTAGACAGGGATACGAGCAGTACTTC
once TRBD1 TRBJ1-2 TRBV5-1 CASSYTGTGGYGYTF TGCGCCAGCAGCTACACCGGGACAGGGGGCTATGGCTACACCTTC
. . TRBJ1-1 TRBV6-6 CASSYFTGPNTEAFF TGTGCCAGCAGTTATTTTACAGGACCTAACACTGAAGCTTTCTTT
. TRBD1 TRBJ1-6 TRBV7-9 CASSFTGTGGLWSPLHF TGTGCCAGCAGCTTCACCGGGACAGGGGGCCTGTGGTCACCCCTCCACTTT
. . TRBJ1-2 TRBV18 CASSPTGRYGYTF TGTGCCAGCTCACCCACAGGGCGCTATGGCTACACCTTC
. TRBD2 TRBJ2-1 TRBV7-2 CASSLGSLAGAGEQFF TGTGCCAGCAGCTTGGGGTCGCTAGCGGGAGCCGGCGAGCAGTTCTTC
few TRBD1 TRBJ1-4 TRBV6-1 CASRLQGANEKLFF TGTGCCAGCAGATTACAGGGGGCTAATGAAAAACTGTTTTTT
. . TRBJ2-7 TRBV7-9 CASSLSTVYEQYF TGTGCCAGCAGCCTCTCTACGGTCTACGAGCAGTACTTC
. TRBD1 TRBJ2-2 TRBV10-3 CAIRRQGASGELFF TGTGCCATCAGGAGACAGGGGGCGTCCGGGGAGCTGTTTTTT